Below, one TCR beta chain is given with its context. Its antigen remains undetermined. The input lacks base qualities; no much larger clone sits a single base away. The cysteine opens and the phenylalanine closes a CDR3 of 16 amino acids. The retained sequence is limited to the CDR3, 48 bases, with the frame set at the first base. Via the germline V gene, CDR1 is MNHEY and CDR2 SVGAGI. This sample is part of a study of blood T cells in healthy people across ages (dated by TCRdb to 2015 to 2017). For the study in its entirety: Template switching captured roughly one uniquely barcoded TCR beta cDNA molecule per two T cells in model experiments. The study analyzed two additional independent replicas of 1 million unique cDNA reads from the same blood draw for two donors, one aged 18 to 30 and one aged 80 or older. To avoid experimental bias, donors of different ages were spread randomly across the sequencing lanes. Using deep sequencing normalized with unique cDNA molecular identifiers, the study measured how TCR beta repertoire diversity changes with age. Four age groups were formed from the donors: young (average roughly 15 years), middle-aged (just under 40), aged (about 62) and long-lived (less than 85).

Library preparation used 5' RACE. TCRdb records Illumina HiSeq 2500 as the sequencer. A second PCR of roughly 7 to 11 cycles was performed with a sample-barcoded 5' primer and a J-beta primer mix. Each TCR beta cDNA molecule received a unique molecular identifier from a template-switch 5' adaptor carrying 12 random nucleotides. Each sample yielded at least 3 million CDR3-containing paired-end reads. First-strand cDNA was synthesized from all RNA with the Mint cDNA synthesis kit, primed by a TRBC-specific oligonucleotide. Following uracil-DNA glycosylase treatment, a first 18-cycle PCR with universal primers M1SS and BC2_uni_R was performed on all cDNA. The original pipeline was this. For normalization, 1 million high-quality reads were randomly selected from each sample, with every read carrying a distinct molecular identifier. Reads with shared molecular identifiers were discarded instead of being binned into consensus sequences. MiTCR, set to a Q25 quality threshold and the strictest error-elimination algorithm, was used for CDR3 identification, clonotype clustering and error correction. Lower-bound total TCR beta diversity was estimated with a nonparametric unseen species model using Euler transformation. The public reads were run again by TCRdb, first through fastp at Q25 and then through MiXCR, and only productive beta chains were kept. CDR3 protein duplicates are merged, each entry listing the most common genes and DNA. V and J calls and clone size were set by TCRdb, not the authors. The sample table records roughly 800,000 distinct CDR3 sequences; roughly 60% of these occur just once. The ten largest clones represent approximately 23% of the sample.

The paper's findings and limits, for the study overall: Observed TCR beta diversity per million T cells fell roughly linearly with age, and a significant reduction was already apparent by age roughly 40. Because donor CMV infection status was unknown, age-related changes in expanded clonotypes were potentially confounded. Estimates of total diversity based on one million sequenced T cells were considered lower bounds and underestimates. The percentage of naive T cells measured by flow cytometry correlated strongly with observed TCR beta diversity. Conclusive comparison of naive and antigen-experienced compartments was prevented by the profiling of bulk unsorted PBMCs. Compared with the aged group, the long-lived group had more naive CD4+ T cells, fewer expanded clones and increased TCR diversity, a pattern suggesting age selection.

The donors were a few dozen Caucasian individuals from Russia, aged roughly 6 to 100 years, who were systemically healthy. Each donor gave roughly 11 milliliters of peripheral blood, drawn into EDTA-treated Vacutainer tubes. Ficoll-Paque density-gradient centrifugation was used to isolate PBMCs, with at least 7 million obtained per sample. Trizol reagent was used to extract total RNA from PBMCs, with at least 6 micrograms per sample. For every donor, flow cytometry on a PBMC aliquot measured the percentage of naive CD45RAhigh/CD27high T cells. The TCR sequence derives from a man aged 25 to 40 in good health. Sequencing used blood. The chain uses TRBV6-5 and TRBJ2-1; 5 matching bases give a weak D call of TRBD1. The end of the DNA is better explained by TRBJ2-7, so the J call may be wrong. The sequenced DNA is TGTGCCAGCAGTTTAATTCAGGGTATTTCCTACAATGAGCAGTACTTC. Its translation reads: CASSLIQGISYNEQYF.